These 21 T cell receptor beta chains came from one sample sequenced in a study of long-term antiretroviral therapy in people with HIV. The assay, immunoSEQ v3.0, was run at survey level. Clones were sequenced by immunoSEQ multiplex PCR, and TCRdb holds only the in-frame ones, with some missing. The sample has 25,000 to 30,000 clones; just over 90% are singletons. This sample comprised unsorted PBMCs, obtained 3.1 years after starting antiretroviral therapy. The receptors derive from a man in his late teens or twenties with HIV.

A single count supports this clone. The J gene is TRBJ2-7, the V gene TRBV13; D is undetermined. Germline V gene data show CDR1 as PRHDT and CDR2 as FYEKMQ (reference sequence). The CDR3 runs 12 residues. V was trimmed by 2 bases and J by 2 bases, leaving 4 bases between them. CDR3 sequence (DNA): TGTGCCAGCAGCTTAAAGGCCTACGAGCAGTACTTC. This sequence encodes CASSLKAYEQYF.

The CDR3 nucleotides are TGTGCCAGCATCCACCGGGACAGGGGTCCCAACTATGGCTACACCTTC. It codes for CASIHRDRGPNYGYTF. The chain recombines TRBV28 with TRBJ1-2; 10 nucleotides agree with TRBD1. V lost 7 bases and J lost 2; bases outside the gene matches: 10. Germline V gene lookup returns CDR1 MDHEN and CDR2 SYDVKM. The length of the CDR3 is 16 residues.

This chain connects TRBV5-6 to TRBJ2-1; D may be TRBD2 (5 bases). This CDR3 has 17 residues. Germline V lookup: CDR1 SGHDT, CDR2 YYEEEE. With 3 bases removed from V and 3 bases from J, the gap between germline ends came to 19 bases. The CDR3 loop reads CASSSTTSSENYNEQFF. The CDR3 DNA is TGTGCCAGCAGCTCTACCACTAGTTCGGAAAACTACAATGAGCAGTTCTTC.

The chain couples TRBV6-6 to TRBJ1-4; weak D call: TRBD1 (5 bases). This CDR3 is 14 amino acids long. V shed 2 bases and J shed 8 bases, with 12 bases lying between them. Germline V lookup: CDR1 MNHNY, CDR2 SVGAGI (reference sequence). Here the CDR3 DNA reads TGTGCCAGCAGTTACAACGGGGGGGGAGAAAAACTGTTTTTT. Protein product: CASSYNGGGEKLFF.

The gene calls are TRBV4-1 and TRBJ2-2, with TRBD2 matching 8 bases. The CDR3 has 17 amino acids. CDR1 MGHRA and CDR2 YSYEKL come from the germline V gene. V was clipped by 2 bases and J by 9 bases; unmatched bases: 14. The CDR3 loop reads CASSQIGGVRVLRELFF. CDR3 in DNA: TGCGCCAGCAGCCAAATCGGGGGGGTACGAGTCCTCCGGGAGCTGTTTTTT.

The chain couples TRBV11-2 to TRBJ1-3; TRBD1 agrees at 9 bases. The CDR3 is 17 amino acids. Germline V gene sequence: CDR1 SGHAT, CDR2 FQNNGV. J was trimmed by 2 bases and V by 6 bases; bases with no gene match: 11. CDR3 sequence reads: CASRPPGQGVTGNTIYF. CDR3 in DNA: TGTGCCAGCAGACCCCCGGGACAGGGCGTCACTGGAAACACCATATATTTT. Looking up the rest from reference TRBV11-2 and TRBJ1-3 gives the full variable domain: EAGVAQSPRYKIIEKRQSVAFWCNPISGHATLYWYQQILGQGPKLLIQFQNNGVVDDSQLPKDRFSAERLKGVDSTLKIQPAKLEDSAVYLCASRPPGQGVTGNTIYFGEGSWLTVV.

V usage is TRBV7-9 and J usage is TRBJ2-2; no clear D gene. Trimming stripped 6 bases from V and 1 base from J, with 3 bases between. Germline assignment: CDR1 SEHNR and CDR2 FQNEAQ (reference sequence). CDR3 length: 12 amino acids. The CDR3, as DNA: TGTGCCAGCAGTAAGAACACCGGGGAGCTGTTTTTT. The encoded protein is CASSKNTGELFF. The entire variable domain, with the rest obtained from reference TRBV7-9 and TRBJ2-2, is as follows: DTGVSQNPRHKITKRGQNVTFRCDPISEHNRLYWYRQTLGQGPEFLTYFQNEAQLEKSRLLSDRFSAERPKGSFSTLEIQRTEQGDSAMYLCASSKNTGELFFGEGSRLTVL.

This rearrangement joins TRBV18 to TRBJ2-5; unclear D gene. From germline, CDR1 is KGHSH and CDR2 LQKENI. The CDR3 loop spans 13 amino acids. Trimming pared 3 bases from V and 4 bases from J, leaving 9 bases between. The CDR3 is CASSPSPVETQYF. CDR3 DNA: TGTGCCAGCTCACCCTCCCCTGTAGAGACCCAGTACTTC.

The count of this clone is one. The genes are TRBV6-1 and TRBJ2-2; perhaps TRBD2 as D (6 bases). CDR3 length equals 16 residues. Trimming pared 4 bases from V and 0 bases from J, leaving 12 bases between. Germline V gene sequence: CDR1 MNHNS, CDR2 SASEGT. In nucleotides, the CDR3 is TGTGCCAGCAGTGGCACTACGGGAGCGAACACCGGGGAGCTGTTTTTT. It codes for CASSGTTGANTGELFF.

V and J are TRBV5-1 and TRBJ2-3; 8 bases match TRBD1. Trimming at V came to 3 bases and at J to 6 bases, leaving 3 bases not matched to a gene. Germline V lookup: CDR1 SGHRS, CDR2 YFSETQ. This CDR3 has 13 residues. CDR3 nucleotide sequence: TGCGCCAGCAGCTCGACAGGGGAGGATACGCAGTATTTT. Amino acids: CASSSTGEDTQYF.

The chain carries TRBV6-1 and TRBJ2-6; 8 bases line up with TRBD2. The trim removed 1 base at V and 0 bases at J, leaving 8 bases unmatched. CDR1 and CDR2 (germline): MNHNS, SASEGT. The CDR3 has 19 residues. CDR3 DNA: TGTGCCAGCAGTGAAGAGGTTAGCGGGGCAAACTCTGGGGCCAACGTCCTGACTTTC. This encodes CASSEEVSGANSGANVLTF.

This chain joins TRBV5-1 and TRBJ2-2; TRBD2 is a possible D gene (5 bases). The CDR3 is 14 amino acids. Germline V gives CDR1 SGHRS, CDR2 YFSETQ. Trimming left V 0 bases short and J 6 bases short, with 9 bases between. The CDR3: CASSLASHAGELFF. The CDR3, as DNA: TGCGCCAGCAGCTTGGCTAGCCACGCCGGGGAGCTGTTTTTT.

This clone appeared once. This rearrangement joins TRBV2 to TRBJ2-2; D call uncertain. The germline V and J ends were trimmed by 4 bases and 3 bases, with 9 bases remaining between them. Germline V gives CDR1 SNHLY, CDR2 FYNNEI. The length of the CDR3 is 14 residues. CDR3 protein: CASSALRDTGELFF. The CDR3 DNA follows: TGTGCCAGCAGTGCCCTCCGGGACACCGGGGAGCTGTTTTTT.

This chain links TRBV4-1 with TRBJ2-3; D gene uncertain. The germline gives CDR1 MGHRA, CDR2 YSYEKL. The V and J ends lost 1 base and 3 bases respectively, with 8 bases between them. This CDR3 is built from 14 residues. CDR3 sequence reads: CASSQVLGTDTQYF. As DNA, the CDR3 is TGCGCCAGCAGCCAAGTTCTGGGTACAGATACGCAGTATTTT.

This clone has a single count. The J gene is TRBJ2-7, the V gene TRBV9, with 8 positions matching TRBD2. CDR3 size: 14 residues. Germline assignment: CDR1 SGDLS and CDR2 YYNGEE. V was pared by 2 bases and J by 3 bases, with 4 bases of the junction left unmatched. CDR3 nucleotides: TGTGCCAGCAGCGTTAGCGGGATGGACTACGAGCAGTACTTC. It encodes CASSVSGMDYEQYF.

V usage is TRBV5-1 and J usage is TRBJ2-2, with 8 bases that match TRBD1. This CDR3 has 16 amino acids. CDR1 and CDR2 from the germline V gene are SGHRS and YFSETQ. V shed 3 bases and J 1 base; nucleotides not matched to a gene: 5. The CDR3 sequence: CASSSTGTGNTGELFF. The CDR3 region has the DNA TGCGCCAGCAGCTCTACCGGGACAGGGAACACCGGGGAGCTGTTTTTT.

The V gene is TRBV13, the J gene TRBJ2-1; D is undetermined. Germline V gene data show CDR1 as PRHDT and CDR2 as FYEKMQ (reference sequence). The CDR3 spans 13 residues. V dropped 1 base and J dropped 6 bases, with 7 bases sitting between them. CDR3 sequence reads: CASSLVTINEQFF. The CDR3 bases are TGTGCCAGCAGCTTAGTAACTATCAATGAGCAGTTCTTC.

The chain recombines TRBV6-5 with TRBJ2-5, with D perhaps TRBD2 (7 bases). Trimming cost V 4 bases and J 1 base, with 13 bases left between them. Germline values: CDR1 MNHEY, CDR2 SVGAGI. The CDR3 consists of 15 residues. The CDR3 spells CASSLAGGLQETQYF. The CDR3 coding sequence is TGTGCCAGCAGTTTGGCCGGGGGGCTCCAAGAGACCCAGTACTTC.

The chain carries TRBV4-2 and TRBJ1-1; D call uncertain. V was shortened by 0 bases and J by 2 bases, with 7 bases between the two germline ends. CDR1 is LGHNA, CDR2 YNFKEQ, per germline. This CDR3 spans 14 amino acids. CDR3 sequence reads: CASSQEEGNTEAFF. CDR3 bases: TGTGCCAGCAGCCAAGAAGAGGGCAACACTGAAGCTTTCTTT.

The chain uses TRBV27 and TRBJ2-5, with TRBD1 matching 11 bases. Losses at the gene ends were 8 bases for V and 5 bases for J; bases not matched to a gene: 4. CDR3 length: 13 amino acids. Germline CDR1 MNHEY, CDR2 SMNVEV (reference sequence). DNA of the CDR3: TGTGCCAGCGGGACAGGGGGAAGGGAGACCCAGTACTTC. This encodes CASGTGGRETQYF.

V is TRBV19 and J is TRBJ1-1; possibly TRBD1 for D (6 bases). Germline V CDR1 and CDR2: LNHDA, SQIVND (reference sequence). Trimming stripped 4 bases from V and 6 bases from J, with 15 bases between. This CDR3 is 14 amino acids long. The CDR3 DNA reads as TGTGCCAGTAGTAAGGGGGGCCACTTAGCTGAAGCTTTCTTT. It codes for CASSKGGHLAEAFF.